This passage covers 30 T cell receptor beta chains from one sample sequenced in a study of T-cell memory formation after mild COVID-19. TCRdb redid the calling of the 5' RACE reads with MiXCR, one entry per CDR3 protein. The sample includes 400,000 to 550,000 distinct CDR3 sequences, 25% of them seen just once. Sample: PBMCs or a T cell subset sorted from them (not recorded which). The receptors originated from an adult woman who had mild COVID-19 (a few samples of this study predate the infection). Cell type and time point are not known.

Ten or more counts support this clonotype. In DNA form, the CDR3 reads TGTGCCATCAGTGGGAGAGCTGACGACGAGCAGTACTTC. Translation: CAISGRADDEQYF. The rearrangement uses TRBV10-3 and TRBJ2-7; D unresolved. The CDR3 spans 13 residues. The germline gives CDR1 ENHRY, CDR2 SYGVKD. V dropped 4 bases and J dropped 5 bases, with 12 bases sitting between them.

This clonotype has a count of ten or more. The genes are TRBV5-6 and TRBJ2-1; D unclear. The CDR3 length is 11 residues. Trimming left V 2 bases short and J 9 bases short, with 6 bases between. Germline V gene sequence: CDR1 SGHDT, CDR2 YYEEEE. For the CDR3, the DNA is TGTGCCAGCAGCTTAGGCGTTGAGCAGTTCTTC. It translates to CASSLGVEQFF.

This chain joins TRBV6-2 or TRBV6-3 and TRBJ1-2; D possibly corresponds to TRBD1 (5 bases). Per the germline V gene, CDR1 is MNHEY and CDR2 is SVGEGT. This CDR3 has 12 residues. Trimming left V 0 bases short and J 12 bases short, with 11 bases between. CDR3 nucleotide sequence: TGTGCCAGCAGTTACTCGGCAGGGATCAACACCTTC. Translated: CASSYSAGINTF.

The CDR3 DNA sequence: TGTGCCAGCAGTTTCGGTTTAGCGGGAGGGTTTCGGGATGAGCAGTTCTTC. Its protein product is CASSFGLAGGFRDEQFF. The chain joins TRBV12-3 or TRBV12-4 to TRBJ2-1; 11 nucleotides agree with TRBD2. Losses at the gene ends were 3 bases for V and 8 bases for J; bases not matched to a gene: 12. The CDR3 length is 17 residues.

This clonotype turned up a few times. The CDR3 protein is CASSLAQGADTQYF. In DNA form, the CDR3 reads TGTGCCAGCAGCTTAGCACAGGGGGCAGATACGCAGTATTTT. V is TRBV7-6 and J is TRBJ2-3, with TRBD1 matching over 8 bases. The germline V gene encodes CDR1 SGHVS and CDR2 FNYEAQ. This CDR3 comprises 14 residues. The J segment lost 4 bases and the V segment lost 0 bases, leaving 0 bases of the junction unmatched.

This clonotype has just a few counts. The chain combines TRBV11-2 with TRBJ2-1, with 7 bases fitting TRBD1. Per the germline V gene, CDR1 is SGHAT and CDR2 is FQNNGV. V shed 5 bases and J 2 bases; nucleotides not matched to a gene: 9. The CDR3 has 16 amino acids. The CDR3 DNA sequence: TGTGCCAGCAGCCCCCGGACAGGATTAACCTACAATGAGCAGTTCTTC. Its translation is CASSPRTGLTYNEQFF.

This rearrangement joins TRBV20-1 to TRBJ1-2, with a weak D call TRBD1 (6 bases). Trimming pared 2 bases from V and 0 bases from J, leaving 13 bases between. This CDR3 has 15 amino acids. Germline CDR1 and CDR2: DFQATT and SNEGSKA (reference sequence). DNA for the CDR3: TGCAGTGCTAGACCCGCCACAGGGACTAACTATGGCTACACCTTC. The encoded protein is CSARPATGTNYGYTF.

This clonotype was detected only a few times. This rearrangement joins TRBV7-9 to TRBJ1-2; D ambiguous. The V and J ends lost 6 bases and 4 bases respectively, with 9 bases between them. The V gene's germline CDR1 is SEHNR and CDR2 FQNEAQ (reference sequence). The CDR3 has 12 residues. In nucleotides, the CDR3 is TGTGCCAGCAGACAGCTATTCTATGGCTACACCTTC. As protein: CASRQLFYGYTF.

The chain uses TRBV29-1 and TRBJ2-7, with 7 bases fitting TRBD2. This CDR3 has 14 amino acids. V dropped 4 bases and J dropped 2; count of bases not matched to a gene: 8. The germline CDR1 and CDR2 sequences are SQVTM and ANQGSEA. CDR3 in DNA: TGCAGCGTTGGCCTAGCGGTCCCTACCTACGAGCAGTACTTC. Its protein product is CSVGLAVPTYEQYF.

The gene calls are TRBV9 and TRBJ2-7; 7 bases are a match to TRBD1. Germline-derived CDR1 and CDR2 are SGDLS and YYNGEE. CDR3 length: 14 amino acids. With 4 bases clipped from V and 0 bases from J, the junction kept 4 bases outside the gene matches. DNA of the CDR3: TGTGCCAGCAGCAAAGGACAGGTCTCCTACGAGCAGTACTTC. Protein sequence: CASSKGQVSYEQYF.

The chain is built from TRBV12-3 or TRBV12-4 and TRBJ1-5, with D perhaps matching TRBD1 (6 bases). This CDR3 is built from 13 residues. V was shortened by 0 bases and J by 9 bases, with 9 bases between the two germline ends. The CDR3 is CASSLAPRGPQHF. The CDR3 DNA follows: TGTGCCAGCAGTTTAGCCCCCAGGGGGCCCCAGCATTTT.

The chain couples TRBV13 to TRBJ2-7; 8 nucleotides agree with TRBD1. The V gene's germline CDR1 is PRHDT and CDR2 FYEKMQ (reference sequence). Losses at the gene ends were 7 bases for V and 0 bases for J; bases not matched to a gene: 5. This CDR3 comprises 14 residues. The CDR3 region has the DNA TGTGCCAGCATGGGGACAGGAGCCTCCTACGAGCAGTACTTC. Its protein is CASMGTGASYEQYF.

The chain joins TRBV5-1 to TRBJ1-4; 10 bases are shared with TRBD1. The CDR3 totals 14 residues. Germline CDR1 SGHRS, CDR2 YFSETQ. V was clipped by 6 bases and J by 8 bases; unmatched bases: 7. The CDR3 DNA follows: TGCGCCAGCAACACCGGACAGGGGGAGGAAAAACTGTTTTTT. It yields the protein CASNTGQGEEKLFF.

This chain uses TRBV6-6 with TRBJ1-4; a weak D match, TRBD1 (6 bases). The V end was cut by 10 bases, the J end by 6 bases, with 18 bases between. Germline CDR1 and CDR2: MNHNY and SVGAGI (reference sequence). The CDR3 loop spans 14 amino acids. DNA of the CDR3: TGTGCCACCAAGGCGACGGGGGCGGATGAAAAACTGTTTTTT. As protein: CATKATGADEKLFF.

This clonotype turned up a few times. The V call is TRBV29-1, the J call TRBJ2-7, with D perhaps given as TRBD1 or TRBD2 (5 bases each). V was trimmed by 3 bases and J by 9 bases, leaving 12 bases between them. CDR1 and CDR2 (germline): SQVTM, ANQGSEA. CDR3 length equals 11 residues. For the CDR3, the DNA is TGCAGCGTTGAGGGGGAAGGTGGGCAGTACTTC. Encoded protein: CSVEGEGGQYF.

This clonotype has a handful of counts. The chain's CDR3 is CASSPTDYPLAGISYEQYF. The CDR3 nucleotides are TGTGCCAGCAGCCCCACGGACTACCCGCTAGCGGGGATCTCCTACGAGCAGTACTTC. The rearrangement uses TRBV3-1 and TRBJ2-7, with TRBD2 matching over 9 bases. This CDR3 is 19 amino acids long. Germline assignment: CDR1 LGHDT and CDR2 YNNKEL (reference sequence). Trimming took 4 bases from V and 0 from J; bases not matched to a gene: 16.

This chain joins TRBV29-1 and TRBJ2-3, with no clear D. The CDR3 is 13 amino acids. V was clipped by 3 bases and J by 2 bases, with 9 bases between them. From germline, CDR1 is SQVTM and CDR2 ANQGSEA. For the CDR3, the DNA is TGCAGCGTTGAGTCTCATTCCACAGATACGCAGTATTTT. Translation gives CSVESHSTDTQYF.

This clonotype was seen more than once but under ten times. The rearrangement uses TRBV15 and TRBJ2-3; 10 nucleotides agree with TRBD1. The CDR3 totals 15 residues. Germline trimming cut 5 bases from V and 9 bases from J; bases unmatched to any gene: 11. The germline V gene encodes CDR1 LNHNV and CDR2 YYDKDF (reference sequence). CDR3 sequence: CATSPPGQGSLTQYF. The CDR3, as DNA: TGTGCCACCAGCCCTCCGGGACAGGGGTCATTAACGCAGTATTTT.

The rearrangement uses TRBV20-1 and TRBJ2-1; 9 nucleotides agree with TRBD2. The V segment lost 6 bases and the J segment 3 bases; nucleotides outside the gene matches: 6. Germline lookup yields CDR1 DFQATT and CDR2 SNEGSKA (reference sequence). There are 14 residues in the CDR3. CDR3 protein: CSAILAGFYNEQFF. CDR3 nucleotide sequence: TGCAGTGCCATCCTAGCGGGATTCTACAATGAGCAGTTCTTC.

The V call is TRBV5-8, the J call TRBJ2-7; a weak D match, TRBD2 (6 bases). Trimming left V 4 bases short and J 5 bases short, with 10 bases between. The CDR3 is 12 residues long. The germline V gene encodes CDR1 SGHTS and CDR2 YDEGEE. The CDR3 sequence: CASSHGLNEQYF. The CDR3 coding sequence is TGTGCCAGCAGCCATGGACTAAACGAGCAGTACTTC.

The rearrangement links TRBV5-5 to TRBJ1-2; D unclear. V was cut by 4 bases and J by 1 base, with 14 bases left in between. CDR1 is SGHKS and CDR2 is YYEKEE in the germline V gene (reference sequence). The CDR3 covers 15 residues. The CDR3 DNA reads as TGTGCCAGCAGCCAAGACCCCCACAATAACTATGGCTACACCTTC. Residues: CASSQDPHNNYGYTF. Full variable domain (remainder filled in from reference TRBV5-5 and TRBJ1-2): DAGVTQSPTHLIKTRGQQVTLRCSPISGHKSVSWYQQVLGQGPQFIFQYYEKEERGRGNFPDRFSARQFPNYSSELNVNALLLGDSALYLCASSQDPHNNYGYTFGSGTRLTVV.

This clonotype has only a few counts. The chain combines TRBV7-9 with TRBJ2-1; 10 bases align to TRBD2. After removal of 6 bases from V and 0 bases from J, the junction contained 11 bases not matched to a gene. Germline-derived CDR1 and CDR2 are SEHNR and FQNEAQ (reference sequence). The CDR3 consists of 18 residues. CDR3 loop: CASRPTLAGAISYNEQFF. The CDR3 nucleotides read TGTGCCAGCAGGCCAACCCTAGCGGGAGCTATCTCCTACAATGAGCAGTTCTTC.

The genes are TRBV4-2 and TRBJ2-7, with a possible D match to TRBD1 (6 bases). With 2 bases removed from V and 2 bases from J, the gap between germline ends came to 13 bases. CDR1 is LGHNA and CDR2 is YNFKEQ in the germline V gene. The CDR3 runs to 15 residues. The CDR3 region is CASSQQPGQAYEQYF. DNA of the CDR3: TGTGCCAGCAGCCAACAACCGGGACAAGCCTACGAGCAGTACTTC.

In its sample, this clonotype was seen a few times. The chain combines TRBV7-9 with TRBJ2-5; TRBD1 is a possible D gene (5 bases). V lost 3 bases, J lost 8 bases, and 16 bases lay in between. The CDR3 consists of 14 residues. Germline V gene data show CDR1 as SEHNR and CDR2 as FQNEAQ (reference sequence). CDR3 nucleotides: TGTGCCAGCAGCTTCGTGGCAGGACATGGTACCCAGTACTTC. This codes for CASSFVAGHGTQYF.

The J gene is TRBJ2-4, the V gene TRBV7-9, with 9 bases fitting TRBD1. J lost 8 bases, V lost 7 bases, and 15 bases had no gene match. Germline V lookup: CDR1 SEHNR, CDR2 FQNEAQ (reference sequence). CDR3 size: 16 residues. Written as DNA, the CDR3 is TGTGCCAGCATCTTCTTACAGGGGGCGAGGATAGACATTCAGTACTTC. Translating gives CASIFLQGARIDIQYF.

The V call is TRBV5-5, the J call TRBJ2-1, with D maybe TRBD2 (6 bases). Germline CDR1 reads SGHKS; CDR2 reads YYEKEE (reference sequence). The V end lost 4 bases, the J end lost 6 bases, and 14 bases lay between the germline ends. This CDR3 is built from 14 residues. The CDR3 loop reads CASSAGLGSNEQFF. CDR3 DNA: TGTGCCAGCAGCGCGGGGCTAGGTTCCAATGAGCAGTTCTTC.

The V and J genes are TRBV7-9 and TRBJ2-1, with 12 bases that match TRBD2. This CDR3 has 16 amino acids. J gave up 12 bases and V 2 bases, and 11 bases lay outside the gene matches. Germline loops: CDR1 SEHNR, CDR2 FQNEAQ (reference sequence). The CDR3 DNA reads TGTGCCAGCAGCTTAACTAGCGGGGGGCCCCGCTTGGGGCAGTTCTTC. Its protein product is CASSLTSGGPRLGQFF.

The table lists this clonotype with a few counts. The chain joins TRBV6-1 to TRBJ2-1, with 8 nucleotides matching TRBD1. The V segment lost 4 bases and the J segment 8 bases; nucleotides outside the gene matches: 10. CDR3 length: 15 residues. From germline, CDR1 is MNHNS and CDR2 SASEGT. The CDR3 DNA sequence: TGTGCCAGCAGTGCTACCGGGACAGGCTGGGATGAGCAGTTCTTC. This gives the protein CASSATGTGWDEQFF.

The chain uses TRBV29-1 and TRBJ1-2; D uncertain. The CDR3 runs 11 residues. Germline V gene data show CDR1 as SQVTM and CDR2 as ANQGSEA. The V end was cut by 0 bases, the J end by 7 bases, with 6 bases between. CDR3 protein: CSVEDLLGYTF. The CDR3 nucleotides are TGCAGCGTTGAAGACCTCCTTGGCTACACCTTC. The entire variable domain, with the rest obtained from reference TRBV29-1 and TRBJ1-2, is as follows: SAVISQKPSRDICQRGTSLTIQCQVDSQVTMMFWYRQQPGQSLTLIATANQGSEATYESGFVIDKFPISRPNLTFSTLTVSNMSPEDSSIYLCSVEDLLGYTFGSGTRLTVV.

This rearrangement joins TRBV12-3 or TRBV12-4 to TRBJ2-7; D ambiguous. Deletions cut 3 bases from V and 3 bases from J, with 15 bases between. The CDR3 runs 15 residues. CDR3: CASSLGLRRLYEQYF. The CDR3 DNA reads as TGTGCCAGCAGTTTGGGCCTCCGTAGACTCTACGAGCAGTACTTC.